Below, 10 T cell receptor beta chains from the same sample are listed, as sequenced in a study of cytomegalovirus exposure and HLA in healthy donors. PCR primers comprised 60 Vbeta and 13 Jbeta primers. Method: immunoSEQ multiplex PCR; TCRdb's copy keeps in-frame clones and lacks some. This sample's table reports approximately 190,000 clones. The sequenced material came from PBMCs. The receptors here all came from a boy aged 5-17 years in good health and CMV-seronegative.

V gene TRBV7-3 combines with J gene TRBJ2-1; D remains unclear. The germline CDR1 and CDR2 sequences are SGHTA and FQGTGA. This CDR3 is built from 14 residues. Between the trimmed V and J ends, which lost 1 base and 8 bases, there was a span of 12 bases. The CDR3 DNA follows: TGTGCCAGCAGCTTAAAGTTTGGCGGCGATGAGCAGTTCTTC. Translating gives CASSLKFGGDEQFF.

The chain's CDR3 is CASSQILTGAGELFF. In DNA form, the CDR3 reads TGTGCCAGCAGCCAAATCCTAACAGGGGCCGGGGAGCTGTTTTTT. The chain has TRBV14 and TRBJ2-2, with 7 bases that match TRBD1. CDR3 size: 15 residues. From germline, CDR1 is SGHDN and CDR2 FVKESK. Losses at the gene ends were 2 bases for V and 6 bases for J; bases not matched to a gene: 6.

V and J are TRBV28 and TRBJ2-1, with TRBD2 identical over 11 bases. The ends lost 5 bases at V and 2 bases at J; junction bases unmatched: 5. The CDR3 sequence is 16 residues long. CDR1 and CDR2 (germline): MDHEN, SYDVKM. Written as DNA, the CDR3 is TGTGCCAGCAGTGCCGCTAGCGGGGGGACCTACAATGAGCAGTTCTTC. This translates into CASSAASGGTYNEQFF.

The V gene is TRBV9, the J gene TRBJ1-2; 7 nucleotides match TRBD1. J lost 4 bases, V lost 0 bases, and 3 bases had no gene match. The CDR3 contains 14 residues. Germline CDR1 reads SGDLS; CDR2 reads YYNGEE. The CDR3 region is CASSVGDSTYGYTF. As DNA, the CDR3 is TGTGCCAGCAGCGTAGGGGACAGCACCTATGGCTACACCTTC.

The chain couples TRBV5-1 to TRBJ1-6; 7 bases are shared with TRBD1. Unmatched junction bases numbered 9, after V lost 4 bases and J lost 5 bases. The CDR3 extends over 16 amino acids. Germline V gene lookup returns CDR1 SGHRS and CDR2 YFSETQ. CDR3 in amino acids: CASSPRGTVNNSPLHF. CDR3 sequence (DNA): TGCGCCAGCAGCCCCCGGGGGACAGTCAATAATTCACCCCTCCACTTT.

The chain is built from TRBV9 and TRBJ1-3, with 7 bases identical to TRBD1. This CDR3 has 16 residues. CDR1 and CDR2 from the germline V gene are SGDLS and YYNGEE. Trimming removed 3 bases from V and 5 bases from J; junction bases left unmatched: 11. The CDR3 protein is CASSAVAGTARNTIYF. CDR3 coding DNA: TGTGCCAGCAGCGCCGTAGCCGGGACAGCTCGAAACACCATATATTTT.

CDR3 DNA sequence: TGTGCCAGCTCACCACCTGGGGACTTAGGCAATTCACCCCTCCACTTT. This translates into CASSPPGDLGNSPLHF. This sequence joins TRBV18 and TRBJ1-6; the D gene is possibly TRBD1 (5 bases). V gave up 0 bases and J gave up 7 bases, with 13 bases separating them. Germline V gene sequence: CDR1 KGHSH, CDR2 LQKENI. This CDR3 contains 16 residues.

The chain uses TRBV7-8 and TRBJ2-2, with a weak D call TRBD2 (7 bases). In germline, CDR1 is SGHVS, CDR2 FQNEAQ. The CDR3 is made up of 15 amino acids. V was shortened by 4 bases and J by 5 bases, with 14 bases between the two germline ends. This CDR3 is CASSWRGGRTGELFF. CDR3 in DNA: TGTGCCAGCAGCTGGAGGGGGGGGAGGACCGGGGAGCTGTTTTTT.

The CDR3 bases are TGTGCCAGCAGCCTACCTTTGGGACAGGGGTACTACAATGAGCAGTTCTTC. This translates into CASSLPLGQGYYNEQFF. The J gene is TRBJ2-1, the V gene TRBV14, with TRBD1 identical over 10 bases. Germline V gene data show CDR1 as SGHDN and CDR2 as FVKESK. The CDR3 sequence is 17 residues long. V was pared by 4 bases and J by 3 bases, with 9 bases of the junction left unmatched.

The rearrangement uses TRBV7-6 and TRBJ2-7; 9 bases fit TRBD2. Per the germline V gene, CDR1 is SGHVS and CDR2 is FNYEAQ. V shed 4 bases and J 2 bases; nucleotides not matched to a gene: 3. This CDR3 comprises 14 residues. The CDR3 here is CASSSLAGPYEQYF. CDR3 nucleotide sequence: TGTGCCAGCAGCTCCCTAGCGGGGCCCTACGAGCAGTACTTC.